The clone carrying this T cell receptor beta chain has ten or more counts. The data derive from a study of T cells in Graves' hyperthyroidism and ophthalmopathy. It was RNA transcripts that yielded the amplified TCR beta CDR3 regions. TCR CDR3 underwent first-round RT-PCR with the HTBI primer set. One entry per CDR3 protein, called by TCRdb with MiXCR from the multiplex PCR reads. The table records some 500,000 distinct CDR3 sequences, around 22% of them present only once. This CDR3 contains 13 residues. The germline CDR1 and CDR2 sequences are DFQATT and SNEGSKA (reference sequence). Trimming shortened V by 0 bases and J by 3 bases, and 9 bases separated the two germline ends.

Input material: blood. The J gene is TRBJ2-7, the V gene TRBV20-1; D is unresolved. This TCR came from a woman in her 30s with Graves' ophthalmopathy. CDR3: CSARDLSDYEQYF. CDR3 DNA sequence: TGCAGTGCTAGAGATTTGTCTGACTACGAGCAGTACTTC.